This TCR beta chain was captured in a study of chemoradiotherapy in HPV16-positive cancers (dated by TCRdb to the early 2020s). With regard to the full study: Using functional T-cell assays on cells from a couple of HPV16-positive patients, the researchers defined candidate HPV-specific T-cell clones and common TCR motifs. The candidate HPV-specific TCRs and motifs were then tracked in TCR repertoires from about 90 patients with HPV-related cancers. The study set out to ask whether T-cell immunity against the HPV oncoproteins E6 and E7 changes over the course of chemoradiotherapy and whether that immunity affects survival. Study-wide conclusions, independent of this receptor: The survival association was reported for HPV16-positive patients, and the functional definition of HPV-specific T cells was derived from only a couple of HPV16-positive patients. Expansion of candidate HPV-specific clones and E7-related TCR motifs was observed in the tumor microenvironment during treatment, whereas no such expansion was observed for non-HPV-specific T cells. Improved recurrence-free survival in HPV16-positive patients was associated with expansion of HPV-responsive T cells during chemoradiotherapy.

Repertoires were sampled multiple times during chemoradiotherapy, which allowed clonal expansion in the tumor microenvironment to be followed. With regard to this clone: Its antigen is currently not known. Nothing much larger sits one base from this clone, and base qualities are not available.

Libraries were built with the immunoSEQ multiplex PCR assay. TCRdb stores this immuneACCESS table with in-frame sequences only. Part of the clones is absent; in the studies checked, under half of the shortfall reflects unresolved V genes, and no reason is known for the rest. The sample profile shows more than 20,000 clones; just under 95% of them were found once. Roughly 15% of the sample is in the top ten clones. The V end loses 8 bases and the J end loses 1 base, and a stretch of 11 bases separates them. Including cysteine and phenylalanine, the CDR3 has 14 amino acids. The DNA shown is the 42-base CDR3, in frame from base 1. Looking up the germline V gene (reference sequence) yields CDR1 MNHNY and CDR2 SVGAGI.

This specimen consisted of blood, obtained from a patient who underwent chemoradiotherapy. The sequence was obtained from a human donor with HPV-associated anogenital cancer. The chain was built from TRBV6-6 and TRBJ2-2; perhaps TRBD1 is the D gene, with 5 bases matching. The CDR3 amino acid sequence is: CASSRQQNTGELFF. The DNA reads as follows: TGTGCCAGCTCAAGACAGCAGAACACCGGGGAGCTGTTTTTT.